This entry lists 29 T cell receptor beta chains sequenced from one sample in a study of T-cell memory formation after mild COVID-19. Each CDR3 protein gets one entry after TCRdb re-called the 5' RACE reads with MiXCR. Of roughly 40,000 distinct CDR3 sequences listed, 7.3% are singletons. Sequencing was performed on PBMCs or a T cell subset sorted from them (not recorded which). These receptors originate from a man between 18 and 29 years old who had mild COVID-19 (a few samples of this study predate the infection). Cell type and time point are not known.

The chain employs TRBV7-2 and TRBJ1-3; 9 bases line up with TRBD1. CDR3 size: 15 residues. Trimming took 1 base from V and 4 from J; bases not matched to a gene: 2. Germline assignment: CDR1 SGHTA and CDR2 FQGNSA. CDR3 residues: CASSLVGTGGNTIYF. CDR3 nucleotides: TGTGCCAGCAGCTTAGTCGGGACAGGGGGAAACACCATATATTTT.

The V gene is TRBV5-1, the J gene TRBJ1-3; D gene uncertain. V shed 6 bases and J shed 0 bases, with 19 bases lying between them. The CDR3 spans 17 residues. Germline CDR1 and CDR2: SGHRS and YFSETQ. The CDR3 DNA follows: TGCGCCAGCAAGGCCAACCCAGGCAGTAGCTCTGGAAACACCATATATTTT. This translates into CASKANPGSSSGNTIYF.

This clonotype has just a few counts. The chain is built from TRBV7-3 and TRBJ2-5, with TRBD1 as a possible D gene (5 bases). The germline V gene encodes CDR1 SGHTA and CDR2 FQGTGA. The CDR3 spans 15 residues. V was trimmed by 0 bases and J by 0 bases, leaving 8 bases between them. CDR3 region: CASSLTGRDQETQYF. The CDR3 bases are TGTGCCAGCAGCTTAACAGGCAGGGACCAAGAGACCCAGTACTTC.

The chain has TRBV7-8 and TRBJ1-2; 7 bases match TRBD1. The CDR3 is made up of 15 amino acids. Germline CDR1 SGHVS, CDR2 FQNEAQ. Trimming took 5 bases from V and 8 from J; bases not matched to a gene: 14. CDR3 sequence (DNA): TGTGCCAGCAGCCCACAATCCGGGACAGCTGCCGGCTACACCTTC. It is translated as CASSPQSGTAAGYTF.

This clonotype was seen more than once but under ten times. The V gene is TRBV9, the J gene TRBJ2-7; perhaps TRBD2 as D (5 bases). Trimming shortened V by 4 bases and J by 3 bases, and 14 bases separated the two germline ends. The V gene's germline CDR1 is SGDLS and CDR2 YYNGEE. The CDR3 contains 14 residues. CDR3 residues: CASSPRGGGYEQYF. The CDR3 DNA sequence: TGTGCCAGCAGCCCCCGAGGAGGAGGCTACGAGCAGTACTTC.

The chain employs TRBV7-8 and TRBJ1-3; D gene unclear. V was trimmed by 4 bases and J by 0 bases, leaving 13 bases between them. Germline V gene lookup returns CDR1 SGHVS and CDR2 FQNEAQ. This CDR3 contains 16 residues. CDR3 coding DNA: TGTGCCAGCAGCTCAAGCGGGCGCCGCTCTGGAAACACCATATATTTT. As protein: CASSSSGRRSGNTIYF. Variable domain in full (rest from reference TRBV7-8 and TRBJ1-3): GAGVSQSPRYKVAKRGQDVALRCDPISGHVSLFWYQQALGQGPEFLTYFQNEAQLDKSGLPSDRFFAERPEGSVSTLKIQRTQQEDSAVYLCASSSSGRRSGNTIYFGEGSWLTVV.

This clonotype was detected only a few times. V usage is TRBV6-2 or TRBV6-3 and J usage is TRBJ1-2; D call uncertain. The CDR3 extends over 11 amino acids. CDR1 and CDR2 (germline): MNHEY, SVGEGT. Deletions cut 1 base from V and 9 bases from J, with 6 bases between. CDR3 in amino acids: CASSYWESYTF. CDR3 sequence (DNA): TGTGCCAGCAGTTACTGGGAAAGCTACACCTTC.

This chain connects TRBV12-3 or TRBV12-4 to TRBJ1-2; D is undetermined. This CDR3 region has 14 residues. The V gene lost 0 bases and the J gene lost 2 bases, with 7 bases spanning the gap. CDR3 nucleotide sequence: TGTGCCAGCAGTTTAGCGCCGGAAAACTATGGCTACACCTTC. Translated, it gives CASSLAPENYGYTF.

The chain couples TRBV6-2 or TRBV6-3 to TRBJ1-2; D is possibly TRBD1 (5 bases). V was clipped by 8 bases and J by 7 bases, with 14 bases between them. CDR1 MNHEY and CDR2 SVGEGT come from the germline V gene. The CDR3 has 12 residues. For the CDR3, the DNA is TGTGCCAGCGCGCGGATGGGGCTTGGCTACACCTTC. Amino acids: CASARMGLGYTF.

The chain combines TRBV23-1 with TRBJ2-4, with D perhaps TRBD2 (5 bases). TRBV23-1 is identified as an open reading frame with a role that is uncertain. The CDR3 is made up of 16 amino acids. Trimming stripped 4 bases from V and 0 bases from J, with 13 bases between. CDR3 protein: CASSLRLPLAKNIQYF. CDR3 coding DNA: TGCGCCAGCAGTCTGCGACTACCCCTAGCCAAAAACATTCAGTACTTC.

This clonotype was seen at least ten times. For the CDR3, the DNA is TGCGCCAGCAGCTTACAGGGCTATCGGACTGAAGCTTTCTTT. It specifies CASSLQGYRTEAFF. The chain links TRBV5-1 to TRBJ1-1; perhaps TRBD1 as D (6 bases). CDR3 length equals 14 residues. In germline, CDR1 is SGHRS, CDR2 YFSETQ. The ends were cut back, 2 bases at V and 5 bases at J, with 13 bases in the middle. Complete variable domain (other parts from reference TRBV5-1 and TRBJ1-1): KAGVTQTPRYLIKTRGQQVTLSCSPISGHRSVSWYQQTPGQGLQFLFEYFSETQRNKGNFPGRFSGRQFSNSRSEMNVSTLELGDSALYLCASSLQGYRTEAFFGQGTRLTVV.

The chain employs TRBV12-3 or TRBV12-4 and TRBJ2-5, with 11 bases lining up with TRBD2. This CDR3 has 15 residues. The V and J ends lost 3 bases and 2 bases, in that order; junction bases with no gene match: 2. The CDR3 reads CASSFASGGQETQYF. The DNA of the CDR3 is TGTGCCAGCAGTTTTGCTAGCGGGGGGCAAGAGACCCAGTACTTC.

This clonotype came up many times. The rearrangement links TRBV24-1 to TRBJ2-3; possible D gene TRBD2, 6 bases. From germline, CDR1 is KGHDR and CDR2 SFDVKD. CDR3 length: 16 amino acids. Trimming left V 3 bases short and J 2 bases short, with 14 bases between. The CDR3: CATSDPRRGDTDTQYF. Here the CDR3 DNA reads TGTGCCACCAGTGATCCCCGGCGGGGCGACACAGATACGCAGTATTTT.

The DNA for the CDR3 is TGTGCCAGCAGCTTAGAAGGGACAGGTCGTGACTACACCTTC. Its protein product is CASSLEGTGRDYTF. This chain uses TRBV5-6 with TRBJ1-2; TRBD1 matches at 8 bases. Trimming cost V 2 bases and J 10 bases; bases outside gene matches: 10. There are 14 residues in the CDR3. The germline gives CDR1 SGHDT, CDR2 YYEEEE.

This chain joins TRBV10-3 and TRBJ2-5, with 7 bases that match TRBD2. The CDR3 covers 14 residues. From germline, CDR1 is ENHRY and CDR2 SYGVKD. The V gene end was trimmed by 6 bases and the J gene end by 1 base; junction bases not matched to a gene: 5. CDR3 bases: TGTGCCATCAGGGGGGGGTCCAGCCAAGAGACCCAGTACTTC. Translating it yields CAIRGGSSQETQYF.

This clonotype was picked up a small number of times. The genes are TRBV7-9 and TRBJ1-1; the D gene is possibly TRBD1 (5 bases). Per the germline V gene, CDR1 is SEHNR and CDR2 is FQNEAQ (reference sequence). Trimming stripped 0 bases from V and 4 bases from J, with 9 bases between. The CDR3 sequence is 14 residues long. CDR3 residues: CASSLAAGPTEAFF. The DNA of the CDR3 is TGTGCCAGCAGCTTAGCAGCGGGGCCCACTGAAGCTTTCTTT.

This clonotype was seen only a few times. The rearrangement links TRBV7-6 to TRBJ2-7; a weak D match, TRBD2 (6 bases). Germline V CDR1 and CDR2: SGHVS, FNYEAQ. V gave up 0 bases and J gave up 1 base, with 7 bases separating them. This CDR3 spans 14 amino acids. In DNA form, the CDR3 reads TGTGCCAGCAGCTTAGCGCGGGGATCCTACGAGCAGTACTTC. It codes for CASSLARGSYEQYF.

The table lists this clonotype with a few counts. The gene calls are TRBV7-2 and TRBJ2-1; 10 nucleotides match TRBD2. In germline, CDR1 is SGHTA, CDR2 FQGNSA. With V trimmed by 2 bases and J by 7 bases, 11 bases remained unmatched. This CDR3 region has 17 residues. The CDR3 reads CASSLWVLGLAVNEQFF. In nucleotides, the CDR3 is TGTGCCAGCAGCTTATGGGTCCTAGGACTAGCGGTTAATGAGCAGTTCTTC.

A few counts support this clonotype. V is TRBV4-1 and J is TRBJ2-5; the D is unclear. Germline V gene data show CDR1 as MGHRA and CDR2 as YSYEKL. The V end lost 3 bases, the J end lost 5 bases, and 13 bases lay between the germline ends. The CDR3 covers 14 residues. The DNA for the CDR3 is TGCGCCAGCAGCCAGGGAATGTGGTCCGAGACCCAGTACTTC. Protein product: CASSQGMWSETQYF.

This clonotype was counted at least ten times. The chain couples TRBV7-6 to TRBJ2-5; D is uncertain. This CDR3 region has 13 residues. Germline V CDR1 and CDR2: SGHVS, FNYEAQ. The V gene lost 2 bases and the J gene lost 3 bases, with 7 bases spanning the gap. This CDR3 is CASSLHGEETQYF. Here the CDR3 DNA reads TGTGCCAGCAGCTTACACGGTGAAGAGACCCAGTACTTC.

The table lists this clonotype with many counts. The chain has TRBV7-2 and TRBJ2-3; TRBD1 matches at 7 bases. Germline V gene data show CDR1 as SGHTA and CDR2 as FQGNSA. The CDR3 runs 16 residues. With 1 base clipped from V and 4 bases from J, the junction kept 8 bases outside the gene matches. CDR3 amino acids: CASSLGPDRRPDTQYF. In nucleotides, the CDR3 is TGTGCCAGCAGCTTAGGTCCGGACAGGCGACCAGATACGCAGTATTTT.

This clonotype was detected many times. The CDR3 reads CASRGDGEKLFF. The CDR3 DNA reads as TGTGCCAGTAGGGGGGATGGAGAAAAACTGTTTTTT. The gene calls are TRBV19 and TRBJ1-4, with D tentatively TRBD1 (5 bases). Trimming stripped 6 bases from V and 8 bases from J, with 10 bases between. CDR3 length: 12 residues. The germline gives CDR1 LNHDA, CDR2 SQIVND (reference sequence).

V gene TRBV5-1 combines with J gene TRBJ1-1; TRBD1 is a possible D gene (5 bases). Trimming pared 1 base from V and 1 base from J, leaving 20 bases between. The CDR3 contains 18 residues. The germline CDR1 and CDR2 sequences are SGHRS and YFSETQ. CDR3 residues: CASSLRGRGSGWNTEAFF. The CDR3 bases are TGCGCCAGCAGCTTGAGGGGTCGGGGGAGTGGATGGAACACTGAAGCTTTCTTT. Complete variable domain (other parts from reference TRBV5-1 and TRBJ1-1): KAGVTQTPRYLIKTRGQQVTLSCSPISGHRSVSWYQQTPGQGLQFLFEYFSETQRNKGNFPGRFSGRQFSNSRSEMNVSTLELGDSALYLCASSLRGRGSGWNTEAFFGQGTRLTVV.

There are a few counts of this clonotype. This chain uses TRBV15 with TRBJ2-7, with 8 bases aligning to TRBD1. The germline V gene has CDR1 LNHNV and CDR2 YYDKDF (reference sequence). J gave up 2 bases and V 2 bases, and 5 bases lay outside the gene matches. The CDR3 contains 15 residues. This chain's CDR3 is CATSRSRQGTYEQYF. The DNA of the CDR3 is TGTGCCACCAGCAGATCCCGACAGGGGACCTACGAGCAGTACTTC.

The gene calls are TRBV2 and TRBJ2-2; D remains ambiguous. V lost 6 bases to trimming and J lost 7 bases, with 12 bases between them. Germline assignment: CDR1 SNHLY and CDR2 FYNNEI. The CDR3 is 13 residues long. CDR3 in DNA: TGTGCCAGCAGGACCCAGGTGGGCGGGGAGCTGTTTTTT. Residues: CASRTQVGGELFF.

This clonotype is labeled medium-sized (0.01 to 0.1%). The gene calls are TRBV29-1 and TRBJ2-5; D is unresolved. V was cut by 4 bases and J by 1 base, with 7 bases left in between. From germline, CDR1 is SQVTM and CDR2 ANQGSEA. This CDR3 spans 12 amino acids. The CDR3: CSVVPGQETQYF. The CDR3, as DNA: TGCAGCGTTGTGCCAGGCCAAGAGACCCAGTACTTC.

This clonotype was detected only a few times. V gene TRBV9 combines with J gene TRBJ2-2; D gene uncertain. Trimming stripped 0 bases from V and 6 bases from J, with 6 bases between. Looked up from germline, CDR1 is SGDLS and CDR2 is YYNGEE. The CDR3 covers 13 residues. CDR3 sequence reads: CASSVVGAGELFF. Here the CDR3 DNA reads TGTGCCAGCAGCGTAGTGGGCGCCGGGGAGCTGTTTTTT.

CDR3 DNA: TGTGCCAGCAGCTTAGATGTTGGACAACCCCCGGCTGAAGCTTTCTTT. It translates to CASSLDVGQPPAEAFF. The chain employs TRBV7-3 and TRBJ1-1, with D possibly TRBD1 on 5 matching bases. The germline CDR1 and CDR2 sequences are SGHTA and FQGTGA. The CDR3 extends over 16 amino acids. The V end lost 2 bases, the J end lost 6 bases, and 19 bases lay between the germline ends. Full variable domain (outside the CDR3, taken from reference TRBV7-3 and TRBJ1-1): GAGVSQTPSNKVTEKGKYVELRCDPISGHTALYWYRQSLGQGPEFLIYFQGTGAADDSGLPNDRFFAVRPEGSVSTLKIQRTERGDSAVYLCASSLDVGQPPAEAFFGQGTRLTVV.

The sample holds a few counts of this clonotype. CDR3 DNA sequence: TGTGCCAGCTGGGCAGGGAACACTGAAGCTTTCTTT. Translation gives CASWAGNTEAFF. V gene TRBV2 combines with J gene TRBJ1-1; D is ambiguous. Per the germline V gene, CDR1 is SNHLY and CDR2 is FYNNEI. V was shortened by 8 bases and J by 1 base, with 8 bases between the two germline ends. The CDR3 consists of 12 residues.